The 30 T cell receptor beta chains reported below all come from one sample, sequenced in a study of blood T cell repertoires in COVID-19. TCRdb's copy holds only in-frame clones and misses some; the assay was immunoSEQ multiplex PCR. The data hold some 48,000 clones, with roughly 83% observed a single time. Sequencing used peripheral blood. The receptor source for this set is a human donor in a cohort sampled during active COVID-19.

The rearrangement uses TRBV5-6 and TRBJ2-7; 11 nucleotides line up with TRBD2. V gave up 2 bases and J gave up 6 bases; unmatched junction bases: 19. This CDR3 spans 19 amino acids. CDR1 and CDR2 (germline): SGHDT, YYEEEE. For the CDR3, the DNA is TGTGCCAGCAGCTTAATGAGGAAGCGACTAGCGGGAAGGGTTGGCGAGCAGTACTTC. Its translation: CASSLMRKRLAGRVGEQYF.

As to this clone: This same CDR3 is encoded by further DNA sequences in the sample. The genes are TRBV5-1 and TRBJ2-1, with 7 bases that match TRBD2. Per the germline V gene, CDR1 is SGHRS and CDR2 is YFSETQ. CDR3 length: 15 residues. The V and J ends lost 1 base and 3 bases, in that order; junction bases with no gene match: 4. DNA of the CDR3: TGCGCCAGCAGCTTGACCGGGGACTACTACAATGAGCAGTTCTTC. Protein product: CASSLTGDYYNEQFF.

This clone appeared a single time. The V and J genes are TRBV29-1 and TRBJ2-5; a weak D match, TRBD2 (5 bases). Germline V CDR1 and CDR2: SQVTM, ANQGSEA. With 3 bases removed from V and 9 bases from J, the gap between germline ends came to 11 bases. The CDR3 contains 11 residues. CDR3 coding DNA: TGCAGCGTTGACCAAGGAGGTCCCCAGTACTTC. Translating gives CSVDQGGPQYF. Using reference TRBV29-1 and TRBJ2-5 for the parts outside the CDR3, the full variable domain is SAVISQKPSRDICQRGTSLTIQCQVDSQVTMMFWYRQQPGQSLTLIATANQGSEATYESGFVIDKFPISRPNLTFSTLTVSNMSPEDSSIYLCSVDQGGPQYFGPGTRLLVL.

The J gene is TRBJ2-3, the V gene TRBV7-2; D is unclear. The germline gives CDR1 SGHTA, CDR2 FQGNSA. This CDR3 comprises 14 residues. The V gene lost 2 bases and the J gene lost 4 bases, with 10 bases spanning the gap. The CDR3 coding sequence is TGTGCCAGCAGCTTATGGCGCGCGGCAGATACGCAGTATTTT. It codes for CASSLWRAADTQYF. The full variable domain, its missing parts supplied by reference TRBV7-2 and TRBJ2-3, is GAGVSQSPSNKVTEKGKDVELRCDPISGHTALYWYRQSLGQGLEFLIYFQGNSAPDKSGLPSDRFSAERTGGSVSTLTIQRTQQEDSAVYLCASSLWRAADTQYFGPGTRLTVL.

The genes are TRBV5-1 and TRBJ2-5; 10 positions match TRBD1. V dropped 3 bases and J dropped 5; count of bases not matched to a gene: 7. CDR3 size: 15 residues. The germline V gene has CDR1 SGHRS and CDR2 YFSETQ. CDR3 region: CASSSQPGQGETQYF. In DNA, the CDR3 is TGCGCCAGCAGCTCCCAACCGGGACAGGGGGAGACCCAGTACTTC.

As for this clone: The germline gene is not matched at one end of the junction; a read error may be the cause. The chain is built from TRBV7-2 and TRBJ1-1; TRBD1 matches 8 bases. CDR1 is SGHTA, CDR2 FQGNSA, per germline. The CDR3 runs 10 residues. This CDR3 is CASSLGGQDF. In nucleotides, the CDR3 is TGTGCCAGCAGCTTAGGGGGACAGGACTTT. The variable domain in full, with the rest retrieved from reference TRBV7-2 and TRBJ1-1, is GAGVSQSPSNKVTEKGKDVELRCDPISGHTALYWYRQSLGQGLEFLIYFQGNSAPDKSGLPSDRFSAERTGGSVSTLTIQRTQQEDSAVYLCASSLGGQDFGQGTRLTVV.

The CDR3 DNA is TGCGCCAGCAGCTTGGCCCTGACAGCCGGTATTAATGGCTACACCTTC. Protein product: CASSLALTAGINGYTF. This rearrangement joins TRBV5-1 to TRBJ1-2; possibly TRBD1 for D (5 bases). This CDR3 contains 16 residues. Germline CDR1 reads SGHRS; CDR2 reads YFSETQ. Trimming cost V 0 bases and J 6 bases, with 18 bases left between them.

This clone has just a few counts. The V gene is TRBV7-9, the J gene TRBJ1-1; D is possibly TRBD1 (6 bases). From germline, CDR1 is SEHNR and CDR2 FQNEAQ (reference sequence). The CDR3 runs to 12 residues. V shed 7 bases and J shed 4 bases, with 10 bases lying between them. The CDR3 reads CASTMDSTEAFF. For the CDR3, the DNA is TGTGCCAGCACCATGGACAGCACTGAAGCTTTCTTT.

J is TRBJ2-3 and V is TRBV19, with a tentative D call TRBD2 (5 bases). Trimming took 1 base from V and 6 from J, leaving 5 bases between them. This CDR3 has 12 amino acids. Germline V gene sequence: CDR1 LNHDA, CDR2 SQIVND (reference sequence). The CDR3 is CASSIGGDTQYF. The CDR3 region has the DNA TGTGCCAGTAGTATAGGAGGGGATACGCAGTATTTT.

A few counts support this clone. This chain connects TRBV6-5 to TRBJ2-2; 8 nucleotides agree with TRBD1. Germline V gene lookup returns CDR1 MNHEY and CDR2 SVGAGI. Unmatched junction bases numbered 6, after V lost 5 bases and J lost 4 bases. This CDR3 is built from 15 residues. The CDR3 DNA reads TGTGCCAGCAGTCTAAGGACAGGGATCACCGGGGAGCTGTTTTTT. Translating gives CASSLRTGITGELFF.

This sequence joins TRBV6-4 and TRBJ2-3; the match to TRBD2 covers 7 bases. The CDR3 loop spans 13 amino acids. The V and J ends lost 5 bases and 2 bases, in that order; junction bases with no gene match: 1. The germline CDR1 and CDR2 sequences are MRHNA and SNTAGT. The CDR3 DNA reads as TGTGCCAGCAGTCGGGACTACACAGATACGCAGTATTTT. It translates to CASSRDYTDTQYF.

This clone has a handful of counts. The chain joins TRBV7-2 to TRBJ1-6; TRBD1 is a possible D gene (6 bases). The CDR3 is 16 amino acids. Trimming took 0 bases from V and 6 from J, leaving 12 bases between them. Germline CDR1 and CDR2: SGHTA and FQGNSA. In DNA form, the CDR3 reads TGTGCCAGCAGCTTAGCGTGGGGACAAACTAATTCACCCCTCCACTTT. Protein: CASSLAWGQTNSPLHF.

This chain connects TRBV6-5 to TRBJ2-7; 10 bases are shared with TRBD1. Germline trimming cut 2 bases from V and 2 bases from J; bases unmatched to any gene: 3. The CDR3 has 15 amino acids. Germline V lookup: CDR1 MNHEY, CDR2 SVGAGI. The CDR3 nucleotides read TGTGCCAGCAGTTACGGGACAGGGGTTACCTACGAGCAGTACTTC. It specifies CASSYGTGVTYEQYF.

The rearrangement links TRBV5-5 to TRBJ1-2, with 8 bases that match TRBD1. V gave up 0 bases and J gave up 4 bases; unmatched junction bases: 2. Germline CDR1 is SGHKS and CDR2 is YYEKEE (reference sequence). The CDR3 covers 14 residues. DNA of the CDR3: TGTGCCAGCAGCTTGGCAGGGGGCAGCTATGGCTACACCTTC. Translated: CASSLAGGSYGYTF.

The table lists this clone with a count of one. The V gene is TRBV24-1, the J gene TRBJ1-2; 7 bases match TRBD1. V dropped 2 bases and J dropped 2; count of bases not matched to a gene: 1. There are 14 residues in the CDR3. Germline assignment: CDR1 KGHDR and CDR2 SFDVKD. The DNA for the CDR3 is TGTGCCACCAGTGATTCGGGACAGAACTATGGCTACACCTTC. It encodes CATSDSGQNYGYTF.

This clone occurred once. The chain's CDR3 is CASSLSSRGGQDTQYF. CDR3 DNA: TGTGCCAGCAGCTTATCTTCCCGGGGGGGCCAAGATACGCAGTATTTT. The chain uses TRBV7-9 and TRBJ2-3; 8 bases agree with TRBD2. This CDR3 spans 16 amino acids. V gave up 2 bases and J gave up 5 bases; unmatched junction bases: 9. Germline V gives CDR1 SEHNR, CDR2 FQNEAQ (reference sequence).

In the case of this clone: A read error is possible here, since a much larger clone lies one base away. This sequence joins TRBV6-4 and TRBJ2-7; maybe TRBD2 (6 bases). Trimming removed 3 bases at V and 1 base at J, with 22 bases between. The CDR3 extends over 18 amino acids. CDR1 is MRHNA, CDR2 SNTAGT, per germline. The CDR3 DNA reads TGTGCCAGCAGTGATATAAAAACCGGGACTCCAGGGTCCTACGAGCAGTACTTC. Its protein product is CASSDIKTGTPGSYEQYF.

This clone was seen only a few times. The CDR3 region is CASSLDLGLLTREQYF. As DNA, the CDR3 is TGTGCCAGCAGCTTAGATTTGGGACTGCTGACGAGGGAGCAGTACTTC. The chain is built from TRBV11-2 and TRBJ2-7; D perhaps matches TRBD2 (6 bases). Trimming stripped 0 bases from V and 7 bases from J, with 19 bases between. The CDR3 is 16 amino acids. Per germline, CDR1 SGHAT and CDR2 FQNNGV.

This clone was seen a single time. This chain links TRBV27 with TRBJ2-7; a possible D gene is TRBD1 (6 bases). Trimming removed 5 bases at V and 2 bases at J, with 10 bases between. The CDR3 spans 13 residues. Germline assignment: CDR1 MNHEY and CDR2 SMNVEV (reference sequence). The CDR3: CASSRRTAYEQYF. CDR3 sequence (DNA): TGTGCCAGCAGTCGACGGACAGCCTACGAGCAGTACTTC.

The rearrangement joins TRBV7-9 to TRBJ2-7; 12 bases align to TRBD2. The CDR3 loop spans 16 amino acids. Germline CDR1 SEHNR, CDR2 FQNEAQ (reference sequence). Trimming removed 3 bases from V and 4 bases from J; junction bases left unmatched: 7. Here the CDR3 DNA reads TGTGCCAGCAGCTTTCCTCTAGCGGGGGGGCCGTACGAGCAGTACTTC. It translates to CASSFPLAGGPYEQYF.

This rearrangement joins TRBV10-3 to TRBJ1-1; tentatively, D is TRBD1 (6 bases). Trimming took 1 base from V and 1 from J, leaving 7 bases between them. Per the germline V gene, CDR1 is ENHRY and CDR2 is SYGVKD. CDR3 length: 14 residues. As DNA, the CDR3 is TGTGCCATCAGTGAGTTAGGGGGGAACACTGAAGCTTTCTTT. This gives the protein CAISELGGNTEAFF.

The chain recombines TRBV13 with TRBJ2-3; D remains ambiguous. The CDR3 is 15 amino acids. The germline V and J ends were trimmed by 0 bases and 5 bases, with 12 bases remaining between them. The germline V gene has CDR1 PRHDT and CDR2 FYEKMQ (reference sequence). As DNA, the CDR3 is TGTGCCAGCAGCTTAGGTGGCGGTACGGGAGATACGCAGTATTTT. Protein: CASSLGGGTGDTQYF.

V and J are TRBV12-5 and TRBJ1-2, with TRBD1 matching over 7 bases. The CDR3 covers 14 residues. Unmatched junction bases numbered 9, after V lost 3 bases and J lost 8 bases. Germline CDR1 reads LGHNT; CDR2 reads FRNRAP. This CDR3 is CASGFSTGVGGYTF. The CDR3 DNA reads as TGTGCTAGTGGTTTTTCTACAGGGGTCGGAGGCTACACCTTC.

J is TRBJ2-7 and V is TRBV7-2; maybe TRBD2 (6 bases). Trimming stripped 1 base from V and 6 bases from J, with 16 bases between. The CDR3 sequence is 15 residues long. Germline CDR1 SGHTA, CDR2 FQGNSA. CDR3 nucleotide sequence: TGTGCCAGCAGCTTAGAGGGTAGCGGCCCAGGCGAGCAGTACTTC. Translation: CASSLEGSGPGEQYF. Complete variable domain (other parts from reference TRBV7-2 and TRBJ2-7): GAGVSQSPSNKVTEKGKDVELRCDPISGHTALYWYRQSLGQGLEFLIYFQGNSAPDKSGLPSDRFSAERTGGSVSTLTIQRTQQEDSAVYLCASSLEGSGPGEQYFGPGTRLTVT.

The chain couples TRBV5-1 to TRBJ2-3, with a weak D call TRBD2 (6 bases). The CDR3 contains 19 residues. V lost 2 bases, J lost 0 bases, and 22 bases lay in between. Germline V CDR1 and CDR2: SGHRS, YFSETQ. The CDR3: CASSFHPSPSAASTDTQYF. CDR3 DNA sequence: TGCGCCAGCAGCTTCCACCCCTCGCCTAGCGCCGCTAGCACAGATACGCAGTATTTT.

In its sample, this clone was seen a few times. V gene TRBV5-6 combines with J gene TRBJ2-7, with 7 bases that match TRBD1. Germline CDR1 and CDR2: SGHDT and YYEEEE. V lost 4 bases to trimming and J lost 4 bases; unmatched junction nucleotides: 5. This CDR3 contains 13 residues. Here the CDR3 reads CASSRDRFYEQYF. The DNA of the CDR3 is TGTGCCAGCAGCCGGGACAGATTTTACGAGCAGTACTTC.

This clone has only one observation. The chain employs TRBV6-5 and TRBJ1-2; TRBD1 matches 12 bases. J was trimmed by 7 bases and V by 4 bases; bases with no gene match: 4. The germline CDR1 and CDR2 sequences are MNHEY and SVGAGI. This CDR3 is 14 amino acids long. The CDR3: CASSSGQGASGYTF. For the CDR3, the DNA is TGTGCCAGCAGTTCGGGACAGGGGGCTAGTGGCTACACCTTC.

V is TRBV5-6 and J is TRBJ2-7, with 11 bases aligning to TRBD2. In germline, CDR1 is SGHDT, CDR2 YYEEEE. The junction had 3 bases not matched to a gene; V was cut back by 2 bases and J by 5 bases. The CDR3 runs to 14 residues. This CDR3 is CASSLGTSGHEQYF. The CDR3 DNA is TGTGCCAGCAGCTTAGGGACTAGCGGCCACGAGCAGTACTTC.

This clone was observed a single time. This sequence joins TRBV6-6 and TRBJ1-1; the match to TRBD1 covers 8 bases. The V segment lost 2 bases and the J segment 0 bases; nucleotides outside the gene matches: 2. Germline CDR1 MNHNY, CDR2 SVGAGI (reference sequence). The CDR3 covers 15 residues. The CDR3 sequence is CASSYGGQVNTEAFF. DNA for the CDR3: TGTGCCAGCAGTTACGGGGGACAGGTGAACACTGAAGCTTTCTTT.

This rearrangement joins TRBV4-2 to TRBJ2-6; D not certain. CDR1 LGHNA and CDR2 YNFKEQ come from the germline V gene. This CDR3 contains 16 residues. Trimming stripped 3 bases from V and 4 bases from J, with 13 bases between. The CDR3 DNA follows: TGTGCCAGCAGCCAGGGCGTTATAACAGGGGCCAACGTCCTGACTTTC. Encoded protein: CASSQGVITGANVLTF.